This T cell receptor beta chain was sequenced in a study of blood T cell repertoires in COVID-19. Overall study context: Samples taken during acute and convalescent COVID-19 were collected in the United States, Italy and Spain.

As handled by the study authors: Amplification of reference gene primers was used by the study to estimate nucleated cell counts. Profiling relied on immunoSEQ multiplex PCR, and the TCRdb table lists in-frame clones only, not all of them. That table supplies the V and J calls and clone size; D and trimming were determined from the DNA. This table holds 330,000 or so clones, approximately 90% found once. The CDR3 extends over 14 amino acids. From germline, CDR1 is SGHRS and CDR2 YFSETQ. V lost 1 base and J lost 1, with 8 bases in between. Enrollment of patients from Seattle took place during active infection, with longitudinal follow-up.

The sequencing input was peripheral blood. The receptor was derived from a man aged 25 to 45 with COVID-19, enrolled during active disease. The chain joins TRBV5-1 to TRBJ1-1, with a possible D match to TRBD1 (5 bases). This CDR3 is CASSLRGWNTEAFF. The CDR3 nucleotides read TGCGCCAGCAGCTTGCGGGGGTGGAACACTGAAGCTTTCTTT.